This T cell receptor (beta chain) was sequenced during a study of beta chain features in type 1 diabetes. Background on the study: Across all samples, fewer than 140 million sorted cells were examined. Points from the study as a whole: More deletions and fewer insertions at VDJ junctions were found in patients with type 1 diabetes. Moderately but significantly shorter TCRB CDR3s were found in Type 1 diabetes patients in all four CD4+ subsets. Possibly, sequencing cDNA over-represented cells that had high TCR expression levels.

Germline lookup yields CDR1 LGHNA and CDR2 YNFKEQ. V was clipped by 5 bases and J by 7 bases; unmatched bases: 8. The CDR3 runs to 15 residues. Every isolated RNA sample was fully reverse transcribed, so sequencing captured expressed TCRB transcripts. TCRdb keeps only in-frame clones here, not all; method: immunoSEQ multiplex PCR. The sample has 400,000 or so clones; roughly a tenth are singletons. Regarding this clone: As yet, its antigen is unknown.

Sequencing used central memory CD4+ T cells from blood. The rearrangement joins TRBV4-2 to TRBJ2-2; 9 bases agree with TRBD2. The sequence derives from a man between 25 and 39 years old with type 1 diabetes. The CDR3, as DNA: TGTGCCAGCAGCTTGGTTGCGGGAGGGAGCGGGGAGCTGTTTTTT. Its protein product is CASSLVAGGSGELFF.